The 30 T cell receptor beta chains below all came from one sample that was sequenced in a study of T cells in Graves' hyperthyroidism and ophthalmopathy. Amplified regions were TCR beta CDR3 sequences from RNA transcripts. With the HTBI primer set, the TCR CDR3 went through a first round of RT-PCR. TCRdb reprocessed the multiplex PCR reads via MiXCR and lists one record per CDR3 protein. The profile shows 450,000 to 600,000 distinct CDR3 sequences, just under 20% of them singletons. Sequenced sample: blood. These receptors came from a man in his forties or fifties with Graves' ophthalmopathy.

Only a few counts were recorded for this clonotype. The DNA of the CDR3 is TGTGCCAGCAGGGGGGGACAGGGTGGTCAGCCCCAGCATTTT. This codes for CASRGGQGGQPQHF. The rearrangement uses TRBV6-1 and TRBJ1-5, with 9 nucleotides matching TRBD1. The V and J ends lost 6 bases and 6 bases, in that order; junction bases with no gene match: 6. The CDR3 sequence is 14 residues long. Germline V CDR1 and CDR2: MNHNS, SASEGT.

This clonotype showed up just a few times. The J gene is TRBJ1-1, the V gene TRBV7-3; D is unclear. The ends were cut back, 1 base at V and 11 bases at J, with 17 bases in the middle. Per germline, CDR1 SGHTA and CDR2 FQGTGA. The CDR3 runs to 14 residues. The chain's CDR3 is CASSLNGPTAEAFF. The CDR3, as DNA: TGTGCCAGCAGCTTAAATGGGCCGACCGCCGAGGCTTTCTTT.

This clonotype has just a few counts. The chain is built from TRBV20-1 and TRBJ2-5; TRBD2 agrees at 7 bases. The ends lost 5 bases at V and 6 bases at J; junction bases unmatched: 15. The CDR3 spans 15 residues. CDR1 is DFQATT and CDR2 is SNEGSKA in the germline V gene (reference sequence). For the CDR3, the DNA is TGCAGTGCTGGGCCACTAAGCGGGGTGGAGAAGACCCAGTACTTC. Translating it yields CSAGPLSGVEKTQYF.

This clonotype came up many times. The gene calls are TRBV30 and TRBJ1-5; 7 nucleotides align to TRBD1. V was pared by 0 bases and J by 0 bases, with 8 bases of the junction left unmatched. The CDR3 runs 17 residues. CDR1 is GTSNPN and CDR2 is SVGIG in the germline V gene (reference sequence). CDR3 nucleotide sequence: TGTGCCTGGAGTGTGGACAGGACCTTGAATAGCAATCAGCCCCAGCATTTT. The encoded protein is CAWSVDRTLNSNQPQHF.

This clonotype has ten or more counts. This chain connects TRBV2 to TRBJ2-3, with D unclear. The length of the CDR3 is 13 residues. Per the germline V gene, CDR1 is SNHLY and CDR2 is FYNNEI. V was pared by 2 bases and J by 4 bases, with 7 bases between. CDR3: CASSESWADTQYF. In nucleotides, the CDR3 is TGTGCCAGCAGTGAAAGTTGGGCAGATACGCAGTATTTT.

This clonotype was found a few times. DNA for the CDR3: TGTGCCATGGGGGCGGGGCCCGACTATGGCTACACCTTC. Its protein product is CAMGAGPDYGYTF. The chain uses TRBV10-3 and TRBJ1-2, with D possibly TRBD1 on 6 matching bases. The V end was cut by 9 bases, the J end by 3 bases, with 14 bases between. The CDR3 runs 13 residues. Germline CDR1 ENHRY, CDR2 SYGVKD.

The rearrangement uses TRBV7-3 and TRBJ2-1, with 8 bases lining up with TRBD1. Trimming at V came to 5 bases and at J to 9 bases, leaving 9 bases not matched to a gene. The CDR3 sequence is 14 residues long. Per the germline V gene, CDR1 is SGHTA and CDR2 is FQGTGA. The CDR3 loop reads CASSRGQGFGEQFF. The CDR3 bases are TGTGCCAGCAGCCGAGGACAGGGTTTTGGTGAGCAGTTCTTC.

This clonotype was found a few times. The chain joins TRBV28 to TRBJ1-2; 7 nucleotides align to TRBD1. The germline V gene encodes CDR1 MDHEN and CDR2 SYDVKM. The CDR3 loop spans 12 amino acids. The V segment lost 5 bases and the J segment 13 bases; nucleotides outside the gene matches: 10. The CDR3 nucleotides read TGTGCCAGCAGTCCCCAGACAGGGTATGGCACCTTC. Translated, it gives CASSPQTGYGTF.

This clonotype was counted at least ten times. The chain employs TRBV28 and TRBJ1-5; maybe TRBD1 (5 bases). Per germline, CDR1 MDHEN and CDR2 SYDVKM. This CDR3 region has 15 residues. V was shortened by 5 bases and J by 4 bases, with 15 bases between the two germline ends. In nucleotides, the CDR3 is TGTGCCAGCAGTCTCCCTCCCCAGGGAAATCAGCCCCAGCATTTT. It codes for CASSLPPQGNQPQHF. The full variable domain, in which reference TRBV28 and TRBJ1-5 provide the parts outside the CDR3, is DVKVTQSSRYLVKRTGEKVFLECVQDMDHENMFWYRQDPGLGLRLIYFSYDVKMKEKGDIPEGYSVSREKKERFSLILESASTNQTSMYLCASSLPPQGNQPQHFGDGTRLSIL.

The J gene is TRBJ2-4, the V gene TRBV20-1; TRBD2 agrees at 14 bases. The germline V gene encodes CDR1 DFQATT and CDR2 SNEGSKA (reference sequence). After removal of 3 bases from V and 7 bases from J, the junction contained 8 bases not matched to a gene. This CDR3 is 16 amino acids long. The CDR3, as DNA: TGCAGTGCTAGTGGCGGGACTAGCGGGAGTGGGAACATTCAGTACTTC. This sequence encodes CSASGGTSGSGNIQYF.

This clonotype was detected a few times. V is TRBV5-1 and J is TRBJ2-2; TRBD2 aligns across 9 bases. This CDR3 region has 18 residues. CDR1 SGHRS and CDR2 YFSETQ come from the germline V gene. J was trimmed by 6 bases and V by 2 bases; bases with no gene match: 14. The CDR3 sequence is CASSLPPAGGVVSGELFF. In DNA form, the CDR3 reads TGCGCCAGCAGCTTACCCCCCGCGGGGGGGGTAGTATCCGGGGAGCTGTTTTTT.

A few counts support this clonotype. CDR3: CASRAAGTVTGELFF. The CDR3 region has the DNA TGCGCCAGCAGGGCGGCCGGGACAGTTACCGGGGAGCTGTTTTTT. The V call is TRBV5-1, the J call TRBJ2-2, with TRBD1 identical over 7 bases. V was pared by 5 bases and J by 5 bases, with 9 bases of the junction left unmatched. Germline V CDR1 and CDR2: SGHRS, YFSETQ. The CDR3 has 15 amino acids.

This clonotype showed up just a few times. The chain couples TRBV28 to TRBJ1-4, with D perhaps matching TRBD1 (6 bases). The CDR3 consists of 16 residues. Germline V CDR1 and CDR2: MDHEN, SYDVKM. Deletions cut 3 bases from V and 3 bases from J, with 14 bases between. This CDR3 is CASSFLGARANEKLFF. Here the CDR3 DNA reads TGTGCCAGCAGTTTCCTGGGGGCGCGGGCTAATGAAAAACTGTTTTTT.

This sequence joins TRBV19 and TRBJ2-6, with 8 bases matching TRBD1. Looked up from germline, CDR1 is LNHDA and CDR2 is SQIVND (reference sequence). The V gene end was trimmed by 3 bases and the J gene end by 0 bases; junction bases not matched to a gene: 4. The CDR3 consists of 17 residues. The CDR3 region is CASSIGTGLSGANVLTF. CDR3 DNA: TGTGCCAGTAGTATTGGGACAGGCCTCTCTGGGGCCAACGTCCTGACTTTC. Complete variable domain (other parts from reference TRBV19 and TRBJ2-6): DGGITQSPKYLFRKEGQNVTLSCEQNLNHDAMYWYRQDPGQGLRLIYYSQIVNDFQKGDIAEGYSVSREKKESFPLTVTSAQKNPTAFYLCASSIGTGLSGANVLTFGAGSRLTVL.

In its sample, this clonotype was seen a few times. The CDR3 is CASSETQGFNSPLHF. The CDR3, as DNA: TGTGCCAGCAGCGAGACGCAAGGCTTCAATTCACCCCTCCACTTT. The rearrangement joins TRBV9 to TRBJ1-6; D is unresolved. The CDR3 consists of 15 residues. Between the trimmed V and J ends, which lost 3 bases and 7 bases, there was a span of 14 bases. Per germline, CDR1 SGDLS and CDR2 YYNGEE.

This clonotype has more than one count but fewer than ten. The chain has TRBV3-1 and TRBJ2-5, with 11 nucleotides matching TRBD2. With V trimmed by 4 bases and J by 3 bases, 7 bases remained unmatched. This CDR3 is built from 16 residues. Germline V gene sequence: CDR1 LGHDT, CDR2 YNNKEL (reference sequence). CDR3 nucleotide sequence: TGTGCCAGCAGCCCCTACTCTAGCGGGGGGAAAGAGACCCAGTACTTC. It encodes CASSPYSSGGKETQYF.

The chain combines TRBV7-6 with TRBJ2-3, with 7 bases aligning to TRBD2. The CDR3 runs 13 residues. V shed 7 bases, J shed 6 bases, and the junction held 7 bases outside the gene matches. CDR1 and CDR2 (germline): SGHVS, FNYEAQ. The CDR3, as DNA: TGTGCCAGCACTCCCGTCGGGGGGGATACGCAGTATTTT. Protein: CASTPVGGDTQYF.

The chain combines TRBV20-1 with TRBJ1-1; D remains ambiguous. The CDR3 spans 13 residues. Deletions cut 6 bases from V and 1 base from J, with 12 bases between. Germline values: CDR1 DFQATT, CDR2 SNEGSKA (reference sequence). The CDR3 sequence: CSAALTTNTEAFF. CDR3 DNA: TGCAGTGCAGCCCTGACAACGAACACTGAAGCTTTCTTT.

The V gene is TRBV6-1, the J gene TRBJ2-7, with TRBD2 matching 9 bases. V gave up 3 bases and J gave up 5 bases; unmatched junction bases: 5. The CDR3 length is 14 residues. Germline values: CDR1 MNHNS, CDR2 SASEGT. The CDR3 nucleotides read TGTGCCAGCAGTGATGGACTAGCGATCGACGAGCAGTACTTC. It translates to CASSDGLAIDEQYF.

The chain couples TRBV5-1 to TRBJ2-7; 8 bases fit TRBD1. Germline CDR1 SGHRS, CDR2 YFSETQ. The CDR3 runs 13 residues. J lost 6 bases, V lost 5 bases, and 7 bases had no gene match. CDR3 in DNA: TGCGCCAGCAGATGGGACAGGAGGTCCGAGCAGTACTTC. Translation gives CASRWDRRSEQYF. The full variable domain, completed using reference TRBV5-1 and TRBJ2-7, is KAGVTQTPRYLIKTRGQQVTLSCSPISGHRSVSWYQQTPGQGLQFLFEYFSETQRNKGNFPGRFSGRQFSNSRSEMNVSTLELGDSALYLCASRWDRRSEQYFGPGTRLTVT.

This clonotype was found many times. The J gene is TRBJ2-3, the V gene TRBV24-1, with TRBD1 identical over 7 bases. The germline gives CDR1 KGHDR, CDR2 SFDVKD. There are 15 residues in the CDR3. Trimming cost V 4 bases and J 3 bases; bases outside gene matches: 6. CDR3 amino acids: CATSEERQGTDTQYF. DNA for the CDR3: TGTGCCACCAGTGAGGAAAGACAGGGAACAGATACGCAGTATTTT.

This clonotype showed up many times. The genes are TRBV12-3 or TRBV12-4 and TRBJ1-2; TRBD1 matches at 7 bases. V trimming: 3 bases; J trimming: 2 bases; junction bases outside the gene matches: 3. The CDR3 length is 14 residues. CDR3 in amino acids: CASSLKQGNYGYTF. DNA of the CDR3: TGTGCCAGCAGTTTGAAACAGGGGAACTATGGCTACACCTTC.

This clonotype turned up a few times. This CDR3 reads CASSATNYGGLETQYF. Written as DNA, the CDR3 is TGTGCCAGCAGCGCCACAAATTATGGAGGGTTAGAGACCCAGTACTTC. The chain has TRBV9 and TRBJ2-5, with TRBD2 as a possible D gene (6 bases). Germline lookup yields CDR1 SGDLS and CDR2 YYNGEE. The V end lost 3 bases, the J end lost 4 bases, and 19 bases lay between the germline ends. This CDR3 spans 16 amino acids.

This clonotype was observed at least ten times. V gene TRBV28 combines with J gene TRBJ2-6; D uncertain. Per germline, CDR1 MDHEN and CDR2 SYDVKM. Between the trimmed V and J ends, which lost 3 bases and 0 bases, there was a span of 6 bases. The CDR3 loop spans 15 amino acids. The CDR3 sequence: CASSLYNSGANVLTF. CDR3 DNA: TGTGCCAGCAGTTTGTACAACTCTGGGGCCAACGTCCTGACTTTC.

This clonotype was detected only once. The chain is built from TRBV20-1 and TRBJ2-7; tentatively, D is TRBD2 (5 bases). Germline-derived CDR1 and CDR2 are DFQATT and SNEGSKA (reference sequence). The germline V and J ends were trimmed by 6 bases and 2 bases, with 17 bases remaining between them. CDR3 length equals 14 residues. The chain's CDR3 is CSAVPLGGTYEQYF. The CDR3 DNA reads TGCAGTGCCGTCCCACTAGGTGGAACCTACGAGCAGTACTTC.

Notes on this clonotype: Its ends do not fully match the called genes, so a read error is possible. V is TRBV3-1 and J is TRBJ1-4; D is undetermined. This CDR3 contains 14 residues. The V gene's germline CDR1 is LGHDT and CDR2 YNNKEL (reference sequence). This CDR3 reads CAGSERISNEKLFF. As DNA, the CDR3 is TGTGCCGGCAGCGAAAGAATATCTAATGAAAAACTGTTTTTT.

The rearrangement links TRBV19 to TRBJ2-1; D is perhaps TRBD2 (5 bases). The germline gives CDR1 LNHDA, CDR2 SQIVND (reference sequence). The V end lost 5 bases, the J end lost 5 bases, and 22 bases lay between the germline ends. The CDR3 contains 17 residues. The DNA of the CDR3 is TGTGCCAGTAGTCCCAGTGGAGGTTCTGCTCATCACAATGAGCAGTTCTTC. Its protein product is CASSPSGGSAHHNEQFF.

This clonotype was detected many times. This CDR3 reads CASSPFRAHYEQYF. CDR3 sequence (DNA): TGTGCCAGCAGCCCATTCCGGGCACATTACGAGCAGTACTTC. The chain employs TRBV7-2 and TRBJ2-7; no definite D call. This CDR3 is 14 amino acids long. The germline V and J ends were trimmed by 5 bases and 4 bases, with 15 bases remaining between them. Looked up from germline, CDR1 is SGHTA and CDR2 is FQGNSA.

In this sample, this clonotype turned up a few times. The chain carries TRBV18 and TRBJ2-7; D gene unclear. The germline V gene encodes CDR1 KGHSH and CDR2 LQKENI. V was cut by 0 bases and J by 2 bases, with 8 bases left in between. CDR3 size: 14 residues. The CDR3 is CASSPPSLAYEQYF. The CDR3 DNA reads TGTGCCAGCTCACCACCTTCCCTTGCCTACGAGCAGTACTTC.

This clonotype was detected many times. The chain combines TRBV6-1 with TRBJ2-1, with 7 nucleotides matching TRBD2. The CDR3 is 16 amino acids. V dropped 6 bases and J dropped 7; count of bases not matched to a gene: 15. From germline, CDR1 is MNHNS and CDR2 SASEGT. The CDR3 sequence is CASSGGSTAGLNEQFF. CDR3 in DNA: TGTGCCAGCAGCGGGGGATCTACAGCGGGGTTGAATGAGCAGTTCTTC.